These T cell receptor beta chains were read from a single sample in a study of cytotoxic CD8 clonotypes in ibrutinib-treated CLL. Repertoires were generated with immunoSEQ multiplex PCR, while TCRdb's copy carries only in-frame clones and drops some. The sample lists 60,000 or so clones, roughly 50% occurring once. The sample was PBMCs, taken after 12 months of ibrutinib treatment. All receptors derive from a human donor with chronic lymphocytic leukemia. Both conserved end residues are part of each CDR3. Each record gives: J gene, V gene, CDR3 protein.

>TRBJ2-7|TRBV7-6
CASSLDQAYEQYF
>TRBJ2-1|TRBV11-3
CASSARNRNEQFF
>TRBJ2-7|TRBV30
CAWSVRSVLSYEQYF
>TRBJ1-2|TRBV6-5
CASRKGSVGYGYTF
>TRBJ2-5|TRBV6-1
CASSEWASSRQETQYF
>TRBJ2-1|TRBV5-6
CASSSTIGVPGEGSEQFF
>TRBJ2-3|TRBV9
CASSVLQGGGTDTQYF
>TRBJ1-4|TRBV28
CASSPGDSGRGKLFF
>TRBJ1-5|TRBV4-2
CASSQEGHLDNQPQHF
>TRBJ1-1|TRBV25-1
CASSTPGANTEAFF
>TRBJ2-2|TRBV7-9
CASSFDWNTGELFF
>TRBJ1-4|TRBV6-1
CASSARGGASSSWEKLFF
>TRBJ1-2|TRBV9
CASSNRDRVGLGLGYTF
>TRBJ2-2|TRBV5-1
CASSHRGQGRNTGELFF
>TRBJ2-2|TRBV9
CASSFSQGLTGELFF
>TRBJ1-4|TRBV18
CASSQTNGLELFF
>TRBJ2-7|TRBV7-9
CASSLVGLVSEQYF
>TRBJ1-1|TRBV7-7
CASSLDRDTEAFF
>TRBJ1-5|TRBV19
CASSQFSKTNQPQHF
>TRBJ2-3|TRBV2
CASSGSGRSTDTQYF
>TRBJ2-2|TRBV29-1
CSVESDKTENTGELFF
>TRBJ2-2|TRBV28
CASSPTGGELFF
>TRBJ1-2|TRBV6-5
CASGDYGYTF
>TRBJ1-6|TRBV11-2
CASSLGQGNSPLHF
>TRBJ1-1|TRBV7-9
CASSLGRQSRLNTEAFF
>TRBJ2-4|TRBV19
CASSLRLAGGAKNIQYF
>TRBJ1-4|TRBV27
CASRQPGQSDEKLFF
>TRBJ2-7|TRBV5-5
CASSLTAGLSSYEQYF
>TRBJ2-1|TRBV27
CATRAWNEQFF
>TRBJ2-7|TRBV18
CASSLLAGETYEQYF
>TRBJ2-5|TRBV7-7
CASSLALGRRETQYF
>TRBJ1-1|TRBV13
CASSWGTGAANTEAFF
>TRBJ2-3|TRBV19
CASSLLAGTTDTQYF
>TRBJ1-2|TRBV5-4
CASTQAGGTNYGYTF
>TRBJ2-5|TRBV6-1
CASSQNRGETQYF
>TRBJ1-2|TRBV19
CASSIFGTGGAPYGYTF
>TRBJ2-1|TRBV19
CASSILRQGGNEQFF